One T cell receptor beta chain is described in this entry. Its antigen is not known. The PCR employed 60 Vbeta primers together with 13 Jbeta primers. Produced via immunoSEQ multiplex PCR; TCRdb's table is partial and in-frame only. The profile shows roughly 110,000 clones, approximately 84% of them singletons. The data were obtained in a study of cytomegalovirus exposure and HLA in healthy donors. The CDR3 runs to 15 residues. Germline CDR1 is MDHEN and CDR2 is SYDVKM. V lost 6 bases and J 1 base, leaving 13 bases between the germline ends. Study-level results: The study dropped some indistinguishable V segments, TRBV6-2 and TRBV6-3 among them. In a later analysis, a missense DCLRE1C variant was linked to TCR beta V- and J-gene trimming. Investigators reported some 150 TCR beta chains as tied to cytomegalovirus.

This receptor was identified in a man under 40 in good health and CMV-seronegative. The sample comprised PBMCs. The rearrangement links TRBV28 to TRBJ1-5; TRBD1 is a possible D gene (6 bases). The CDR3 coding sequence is TGTGCCAGCAGGCGACAGGACCTGAGCAATCAGCCCCAGCATTTT. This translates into CASRRQDLSNQPQHF.